This T cell receptor (beta chain) was sequenced for a study of PD-1 blockade in classical Hodgkin lymphoma. Study in general: Patients were administered nivolumab (3 mg/kg intravenously) every 2 weeks.

Some clones are missing from TCRdb's copy, which holds only in-frame ones; the method was immunoSEQ multiplex PCR. This sample has about 37,000 clones, with less than 85% found just once. Exposure to brentuximab vedotin varied, and each patient had relapsed following autologous stem cell transplantation. CDR3 length: 17 residues. V was clipped by 5 bases and J by 7 bases; unmatched bases: 10. Germline V gives CDR1 SGHAT, CDR2 FQNNGV. This clonotype originated in a human donor with classical Hodgkin lymphoma. This rearrangement joins TRBV11-2 to TRBJ2-1; 14 bases align to TRBD2. The starting material was peripheral blood mononuclear cells (PBMCs), obtained before the second cycle of nivolumab. The CDR3 sequence is CASSHRLAGGMGNEQFF. The CDR3 region has the DNA TGTGCCAGCAGCCATCGACTAGCGGGGGGGATGGGGAATGAGCAGTTCTTC.